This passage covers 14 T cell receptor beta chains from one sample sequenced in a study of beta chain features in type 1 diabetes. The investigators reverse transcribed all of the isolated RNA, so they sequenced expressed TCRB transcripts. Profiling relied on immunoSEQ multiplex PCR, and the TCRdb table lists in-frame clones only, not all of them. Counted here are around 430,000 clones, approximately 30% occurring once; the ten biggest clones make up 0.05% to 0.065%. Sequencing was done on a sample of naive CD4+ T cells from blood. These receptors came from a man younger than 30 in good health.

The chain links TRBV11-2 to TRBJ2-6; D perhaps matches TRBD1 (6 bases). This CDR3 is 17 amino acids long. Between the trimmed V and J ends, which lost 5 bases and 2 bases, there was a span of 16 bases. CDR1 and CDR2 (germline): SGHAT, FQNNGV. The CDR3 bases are TGTGCCAGCAGCCCCTACAGGGTAATGACTGGGGCCAACGTCCTGACTTTC. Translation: CASSPYRVMTGANVLTF.

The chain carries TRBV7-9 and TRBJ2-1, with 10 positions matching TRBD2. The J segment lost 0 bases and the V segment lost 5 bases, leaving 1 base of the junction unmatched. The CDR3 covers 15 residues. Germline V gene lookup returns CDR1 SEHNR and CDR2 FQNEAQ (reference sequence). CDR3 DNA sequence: TGTGCCAGCAGCCCTAGCGGGAGCTCCTACAATGAGCAGTTCTTC. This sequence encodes CASSPSGSSYNEQFF.

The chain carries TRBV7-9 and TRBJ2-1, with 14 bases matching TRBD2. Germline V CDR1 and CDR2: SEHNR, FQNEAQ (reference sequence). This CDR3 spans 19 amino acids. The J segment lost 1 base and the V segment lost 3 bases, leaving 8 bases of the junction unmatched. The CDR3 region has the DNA TGTGCCAGCAGCTTCACCGGGACTAGCGGGAGCAGATCCTACAATGAGCAGTTCTTC. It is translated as CASSFTGTSGSRSYNEQFF.

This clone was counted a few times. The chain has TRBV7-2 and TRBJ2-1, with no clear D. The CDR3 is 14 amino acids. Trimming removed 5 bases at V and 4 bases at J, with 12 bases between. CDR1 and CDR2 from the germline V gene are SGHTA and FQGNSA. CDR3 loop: CASSPRQLYNEQFF. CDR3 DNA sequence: TGTGCCAGCAGCCCTCGCCAGTTGTACAATGAGCAGTTCTTC.

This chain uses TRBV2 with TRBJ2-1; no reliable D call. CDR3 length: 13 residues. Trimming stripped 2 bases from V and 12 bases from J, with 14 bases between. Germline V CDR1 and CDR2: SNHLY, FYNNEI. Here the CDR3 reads CASSETAPRGQFF. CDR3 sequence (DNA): TGTGCCAGCAGTGAAACCGCCCCTCGCGGGCAGTTCTTC.

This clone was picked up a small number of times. The CDR3 protein is CASSSTSGSTDTQYF. CDR3 nucleotides: TGTGCCAGCAGCTCCACTAGCGGGAGCACAGATACGCAGTATTTT. This chain joins TRBV5-4 and TRBJ2-3, with 9 positions matching TRBD2. The J segment lost 0 bases and the V segment lost 3 bases, leaving 2 bases of the junction unmatched. CDR1 is SGHNT and CDR2 is YYREEE in the germline V gene (reference sequence). CDR3 size: 15 residues.

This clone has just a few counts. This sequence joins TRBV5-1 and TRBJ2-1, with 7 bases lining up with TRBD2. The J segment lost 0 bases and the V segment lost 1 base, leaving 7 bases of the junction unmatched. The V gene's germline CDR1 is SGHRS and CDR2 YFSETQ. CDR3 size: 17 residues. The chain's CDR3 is CASSLRGLVSSYNEQFF. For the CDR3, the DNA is TGCGCCAGCAGCTTGAGAGGACTAGTATCCTCCTACAATGAGCAGTTCTTC.

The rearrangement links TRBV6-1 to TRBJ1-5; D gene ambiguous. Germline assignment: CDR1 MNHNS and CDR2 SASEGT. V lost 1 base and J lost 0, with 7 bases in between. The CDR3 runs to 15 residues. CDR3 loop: CASSEGPYSNQPQHF. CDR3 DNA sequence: TGTGCCAGCAGTGAAGGGCCTTATAGCAATCAGCCCCAGCATTTT.

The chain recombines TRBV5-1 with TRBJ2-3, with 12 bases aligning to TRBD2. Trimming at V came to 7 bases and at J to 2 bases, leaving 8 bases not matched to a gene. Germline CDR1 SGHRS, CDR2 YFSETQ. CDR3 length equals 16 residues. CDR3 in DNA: TGCGCCAGCTCTGCGGGACTAGCGGGCGACACAGATACGCAGTATTTT. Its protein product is CASSAGLAGDTDTQYF.

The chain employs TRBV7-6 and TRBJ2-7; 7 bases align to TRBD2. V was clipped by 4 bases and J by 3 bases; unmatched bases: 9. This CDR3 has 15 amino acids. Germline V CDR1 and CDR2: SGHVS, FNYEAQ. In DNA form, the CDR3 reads TGTGCCAGCAGCTCGGGTGGTCTAGCGGACTACGAGCAGTACTTC. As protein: CASSSGGLADYEQYF.

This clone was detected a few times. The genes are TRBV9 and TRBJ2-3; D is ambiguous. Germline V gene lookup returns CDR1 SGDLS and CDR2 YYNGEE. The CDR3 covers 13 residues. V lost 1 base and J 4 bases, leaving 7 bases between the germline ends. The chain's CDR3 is CASSVQVSDTQYF. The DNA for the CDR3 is TGTGCCAGCAGCGTACAGGTTTCAGATACGCAGTATTTT.

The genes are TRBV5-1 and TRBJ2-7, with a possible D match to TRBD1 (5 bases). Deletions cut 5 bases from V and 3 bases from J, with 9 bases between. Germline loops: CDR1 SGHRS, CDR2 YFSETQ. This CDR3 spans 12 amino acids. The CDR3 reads CASRYDSYEQYF. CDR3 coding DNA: TGCGCCAGCAGGTATGACAGCTACGAGCAGTACTTC.

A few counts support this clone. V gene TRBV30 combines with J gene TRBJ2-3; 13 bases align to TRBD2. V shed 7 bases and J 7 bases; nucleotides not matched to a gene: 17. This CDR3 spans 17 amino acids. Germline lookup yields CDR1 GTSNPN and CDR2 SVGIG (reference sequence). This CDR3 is CASIPGWTSGSWNTQYF. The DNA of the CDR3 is TGTGCCTCCATTCCCGGCTGGACTAGCGGGAGCTGGAATACGCAGTATTTT.

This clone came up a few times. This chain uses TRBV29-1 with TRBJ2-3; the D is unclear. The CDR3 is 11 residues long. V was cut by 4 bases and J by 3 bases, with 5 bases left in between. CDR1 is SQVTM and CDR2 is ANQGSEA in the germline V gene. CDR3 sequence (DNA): TGCAGCGTTGCAGAGACAGATACGCAGTATTTT. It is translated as CSVAETDTQYF.